This T cell receptor (beta chain) derives from a study of early T cells in non-severe SARS-CoV-2 infection. About the research overall: Sequencing was performed on bulk RNA from unsorted whole blood, leaving chains unpaired. The study, taken as a whole, reports: Private and CD4 specificities were missed by VDJdb matching, skewed to anti-spike CD8.

The library protocol tagged individual cDNA molecules with unique molecular identifiers. A single record per CDR3 protein comes from TCRdb applying MiXCR to the 5' RACE reads. The sample records about 80,000 distinct CDR3 sequences, approximately 12% being singletons. CDR3 length: 19 amino acids. The junction had 26 bases not matched to a gene; V was cut back by 6 bases and J by 6 bases. Germline V gene data show CDR1 as MGHDK and CDR2 as SYGVNS. This clonotype occurred a few times. Its antigen is unknown. The sequences come from whole blood, collected at baseline. This TCR derives from an adult who was a healthcare worker with PCR-confirmed SARS-CoV-2 infection or an uninfected control (not recorded which). The donor label of this sample is uncertain. The rearrangement uses TRBV25-1 and TRBJ2-7; 7 nucleotides agree with TRBD1. The CDR3 reads CASREQGLLRGGKSGEQYF. The CDR3 DNA reads TGTGCCAGCAGAGAACAGGGGCTTCTGAGGGGTGGAAAATCTGGCGAGCAGTACTTC.